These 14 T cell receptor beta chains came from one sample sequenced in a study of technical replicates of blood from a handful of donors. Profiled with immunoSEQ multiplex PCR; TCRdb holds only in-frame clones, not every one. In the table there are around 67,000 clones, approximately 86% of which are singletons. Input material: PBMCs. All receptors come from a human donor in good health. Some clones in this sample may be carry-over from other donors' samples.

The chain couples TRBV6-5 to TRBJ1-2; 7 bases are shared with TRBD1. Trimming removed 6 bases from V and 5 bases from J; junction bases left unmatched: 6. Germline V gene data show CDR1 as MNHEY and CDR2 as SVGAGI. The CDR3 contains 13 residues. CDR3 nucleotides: TGTGCCAGCAGAGCCGGGACAGAGTATGGCTACACCTTC. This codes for CASRAGTEYGYTF.

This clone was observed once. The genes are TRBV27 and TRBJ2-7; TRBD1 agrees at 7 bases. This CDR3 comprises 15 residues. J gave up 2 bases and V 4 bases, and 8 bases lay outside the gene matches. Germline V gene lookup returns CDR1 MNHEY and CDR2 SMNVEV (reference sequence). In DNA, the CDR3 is TGTGCCAGCAGTTCGGCAGACAGGGAAGCCTACGAGCAGTACTTC. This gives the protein CASSSADREAYEQYF.

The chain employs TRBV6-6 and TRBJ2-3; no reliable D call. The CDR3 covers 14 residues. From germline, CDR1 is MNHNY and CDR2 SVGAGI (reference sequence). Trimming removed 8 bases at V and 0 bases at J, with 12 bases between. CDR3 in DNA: TGTGCCAGCTTCCTTGGCGGTAGCACAGATACGCAGTATTTT. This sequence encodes CASFLGGSTDTQYF.

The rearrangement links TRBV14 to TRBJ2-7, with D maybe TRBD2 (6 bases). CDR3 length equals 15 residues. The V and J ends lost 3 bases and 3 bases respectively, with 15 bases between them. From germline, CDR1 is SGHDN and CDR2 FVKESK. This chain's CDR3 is CASSQEGSGFYEQYF. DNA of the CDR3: TGTGCCAGCAGCCAGGAGGGGAGTGGATTCTACGAGCAGTACTTC.

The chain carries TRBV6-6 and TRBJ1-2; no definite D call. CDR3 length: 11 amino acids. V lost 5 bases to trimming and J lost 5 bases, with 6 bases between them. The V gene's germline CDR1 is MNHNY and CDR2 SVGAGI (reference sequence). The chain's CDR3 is CASSPLYGYTF. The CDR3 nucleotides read TGTGCCAGCAGTCCCTTATATGGCTACACCTTC.

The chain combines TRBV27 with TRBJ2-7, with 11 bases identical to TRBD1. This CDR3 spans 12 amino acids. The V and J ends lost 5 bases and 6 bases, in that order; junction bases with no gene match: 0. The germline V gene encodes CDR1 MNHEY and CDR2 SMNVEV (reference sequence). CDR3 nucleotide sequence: TGTGCCAGCAGTGGACAGGGGGCCGAGCAGTACTTC. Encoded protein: CASSGQGAEQYF.

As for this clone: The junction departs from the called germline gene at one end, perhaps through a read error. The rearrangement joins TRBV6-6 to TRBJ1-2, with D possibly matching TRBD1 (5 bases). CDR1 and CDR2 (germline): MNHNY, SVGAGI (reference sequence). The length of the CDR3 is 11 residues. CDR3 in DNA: TGTGCCAGCAGGGTAACAGGATCCCCTTCCTTC. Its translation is CASRVTGSPSF.

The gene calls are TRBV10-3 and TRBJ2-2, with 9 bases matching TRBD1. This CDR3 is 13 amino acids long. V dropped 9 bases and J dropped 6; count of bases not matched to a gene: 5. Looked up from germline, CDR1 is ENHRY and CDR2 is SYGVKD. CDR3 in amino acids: CAIGQGIAGELFF. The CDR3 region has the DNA TGTGCCATAGGACAGGGGATCGCCGGGGAGCTGTTTTTT.

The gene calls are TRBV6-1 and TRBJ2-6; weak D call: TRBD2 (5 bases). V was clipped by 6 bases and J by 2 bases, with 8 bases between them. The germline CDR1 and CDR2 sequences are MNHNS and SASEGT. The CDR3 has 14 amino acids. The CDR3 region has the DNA TGTGCCAGCAGGGAGGCAGCTGGGGCCAACGTCCTGACTTTC. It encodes CASREAAGANVLTF.

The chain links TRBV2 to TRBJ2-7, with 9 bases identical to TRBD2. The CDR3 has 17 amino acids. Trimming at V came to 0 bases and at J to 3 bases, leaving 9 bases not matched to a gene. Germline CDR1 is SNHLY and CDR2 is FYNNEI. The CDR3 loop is CASSEAVNERGVYEQYF. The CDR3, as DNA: TGTGCCAGCAGTGAAGCGGTAAATGAGCGGGGGGTCTACGAGCAGTACTTC.

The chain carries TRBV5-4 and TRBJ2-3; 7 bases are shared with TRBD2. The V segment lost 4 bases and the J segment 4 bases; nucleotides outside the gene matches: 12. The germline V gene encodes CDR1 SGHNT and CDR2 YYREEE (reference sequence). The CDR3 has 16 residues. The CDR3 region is CASSHPGREMADTQYF. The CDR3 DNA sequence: TGTGCCAGCAGCCATCCGGGGCGGGAGATGGCAGATACGCAGTATTTT.

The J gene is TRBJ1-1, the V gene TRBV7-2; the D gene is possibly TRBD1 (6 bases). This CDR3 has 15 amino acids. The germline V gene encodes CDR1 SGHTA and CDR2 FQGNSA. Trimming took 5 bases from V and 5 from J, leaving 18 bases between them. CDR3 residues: CASSTQTGQGTEAFF. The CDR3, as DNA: TGTGCCAGCAGCACCCAGACAGGACAAGGAACTGAAGCTTTCTTT.

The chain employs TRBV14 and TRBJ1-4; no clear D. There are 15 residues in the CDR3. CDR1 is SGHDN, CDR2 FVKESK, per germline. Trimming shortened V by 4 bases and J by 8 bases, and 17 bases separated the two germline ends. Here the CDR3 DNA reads TGTGCCAGCAGCCCGGGGATCCTGGCGGGGGAAAAACTGTTTTTT. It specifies CASSPGILAGEKLFF.

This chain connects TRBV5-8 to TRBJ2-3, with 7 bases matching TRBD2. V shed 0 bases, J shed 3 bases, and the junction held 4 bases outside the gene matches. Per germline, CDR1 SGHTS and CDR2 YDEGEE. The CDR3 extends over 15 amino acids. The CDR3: CASSLAREWTDTQYF. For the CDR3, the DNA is TGTGCCAGCAGCTTGGCGCGGGAGTGGACAGATACGCAGTATTTT.